This TCR beta chain emerged from a study of T cell repertoires in cytomegalovirus infection. Across the whole study: It can be stated that public TCR beta signatures indicated CMV infection as well as a matching HLA type.

TCRdb itself ran the reads through MiXCR, one entry per CDR3 protein. The sample contains around 300,000 distinct CDR3 sequences, around 9.5% of which appear only once. This clonotype was counted many times. What it binds is unknown. The CDR3 is 18 residues long. The germline V gene encodes CDR1 MNHEY and CDR2 SVGEGT. Trimming took 6 bases from V and 5 from J; bases not matched to a gene: 13. Overall study results and limits: The cumulative frequency of public TCR beta families identified carriers of CMV plus the relevant HLA. It was HLA-C-restricted CMV-specific TCR beta clonotypes that dominated the response ex vivo.

The TCR originated in a human donor in good health (CMV status not recorded). Some clones in this sample may be carry-over from other donors' samples. The genes are TRBV6-2 or TRBV6-3 and TRBJ2-1, with 13 bases lining up with TRBD2. The sequencing sample was made of PBMCs. CDR3 sequence reads: CASSPRLAGGRVHNEQFF. CDR3 DNA sequence: TGTGCCAGCAGCCCCAGACTAGCGGGGGGCCGGGTTCACAATGAGCAGTTCTTC.